This TCR beta chain was found in a study of blood T cell repertoires in COVID-19. Germline V CDR1 and CDR2: SGHNT, YYREEE (reference sequence). CDR3 length: 14 amino acids. Trimming took 0 bases from V and 3 from J, leaving 10 bases between them. Only in-frame clones appear in the TCRdb table, and some are missing; sequencing was by immunoSEQ multiplex PCR. Of 540,000 or so clones in the sample, less than 90% were seen once. The chain has TRBV5-4 and TRBJ2-7; tentatively, D is TRBD1 (5 bases). Sequencing was performed on peripheral blood. The receptor comes from a woman between 45 and 60 years old with COVID-19, enrolled during active disease. The CDR3 sequence is CASSLDRFNYEQYF. CDR3 nucleotide sequence: TGTGCCAGCAGCTTGGACAGGTTCAACTACGAGCAGTACTTC. The full variable domain, its missing parts supplied by reference TRBV5-4 and TRBJ2-7, is ETGVTQSPTHLIKTRGQQVTLRCSSQSGHNTVSWYQQALGQGPQFIFQYYREEENGRGNFPPRFSGLQFPNYSSELNVNALELDDSALYLCASSLDRFNYEQYFGPGTRLTVT.